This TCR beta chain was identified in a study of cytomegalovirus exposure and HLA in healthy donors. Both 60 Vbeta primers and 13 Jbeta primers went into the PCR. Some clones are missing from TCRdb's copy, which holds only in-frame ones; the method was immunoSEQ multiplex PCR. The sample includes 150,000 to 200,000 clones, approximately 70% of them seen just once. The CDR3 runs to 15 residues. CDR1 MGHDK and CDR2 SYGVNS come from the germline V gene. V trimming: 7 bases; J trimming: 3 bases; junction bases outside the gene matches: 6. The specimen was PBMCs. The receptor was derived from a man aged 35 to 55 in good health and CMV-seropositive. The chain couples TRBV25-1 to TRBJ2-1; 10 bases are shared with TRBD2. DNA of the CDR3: TGTGCCAGCATCGGGGAGCGGGGGGGCTACAATGAGCAGTTCTTC. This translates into CASIGERGGYNEQFF. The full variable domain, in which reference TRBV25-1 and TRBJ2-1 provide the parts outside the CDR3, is EADIYQTPRYLVIGTGKKITLECSQTMGHDKMYWYQQDPGMELHLIHYSYGVNSTEKGDLSSESTVSRIRTEHFPLTLESARPSHTSQYLCASIGERGGYNEQFFGPGTRLTVL.